Presented here are 13 T cell receptor beta chains from one specimen sequenced in a study of blood T cell repertoires in COVID-19. Repertoires were generated with immunoSEQ multiplex PCR, while TCRdb's copy carries only in-frame clones and drops some. The sample lists approximately 150,000 clones, over 70% occurring once. What was sequenced was peripheral blood. All receptors derive from a woman aged 70-85 years who had recovered from COVID-19.

The V and J genes are TRBV11-2 and TRBJ2-7, with 15 bases lining up with TRBD2. The CDR3 spans 16 residues. V trimming: 3 bases; J trimming: 3 bases; junction bases outside the gene matches: 3. The V gene's germline CDR1 is SGHAT and CDR2 FQNNGV. The CDR3 DNA reads TGTGCCAGCAGCTTCGGACTAGCGGGGGGGAACTACGAGCAGTACTTC. Translated, it gives CASSFGLAGGNYEQYF.

The chain has TRBV6-6 and TRBJ2-3; tentative D call: TRBD1 (5 bases). The germline gives CDR1 MNHNY, CDR2 SVGAGI (reference sequence). The CDR3 covers 13 residues. V was cut by 2 bases and J by 5 bases, with 8 bases left in between. The CDR3 sequence is CASSYRGGDTQYF. CDR3 DNA: TGTGCCAGCAGTTACAGGGGTGGAGATACGCAGTATTTT.

As regards this clone: This sample also contains other DNA sequences that code for the same CDR3. This rearrangement joins TRBV5-1 to TRBJ2-3; D perhaps matches TRBD1 (6 bases). V was pared by 0 bases and J by 1 base, with 6 bases between. Germline V gene lookup returns CDR1 SGHRS and CDR2 YFSETQ. This CDR3 spans 14 amino acids. The chain's CDR3 is CASSLEGGTDTQYF. The CDR3 bases are TGCGCCAGCAGCTTGGAGGGGGGCACAGATACGCAGTATTTT.

The rearrangement joins TRBV5-1 to TRBJ1-1; weak D call: TRBD1 (5 bases). Trimming cost V 3 bases and J 1 base, with 13 bases left between them. CDR3 size: 15 residues. Germline-derived CDR1 and CDR2 are SGHRS and YFSETQ. The CDR3 DNA sequence: TGCGCCAGCAGCTGGGGCACAGCACGGAACACTGAAGCTTTCTTT. This sequence encodes CASSWGTARNTEAFF.

The chain is built from TRBV10-3 and TRBJ1-2; possibly TRBD1 for D (5 bases). The CDR3 is 14 amino acids. The V and J ends lost 2 bases and 2 bases respectively, with 9 bases between them. CDR1 ENHRY and CDR2 SYGVKD come from the germline V gene. The CDR3 protein is CAISELNRNYGYTF. The CDR3 DNA reads TGTGCCATCAGTGAGCTCAACAGGAACTATGGCTACACCTTC.

This chain links TRBV18 with TRBJ1-2; D is undetermined. There are 15 residues in the CDR3. Trimming left V 3 bases short and J 0 bases short, with 11 bases between. In germline, CDR1 is KGHSH, CDR2 LQKENI. The CDR3 DNA is TGTGCCAGCTCACCCCGCGCAACAGCTAACTATGGCTACACCTTC. This codes for CASSPRATANYGYTF.

The chain recombines TRBV18 with TRBJ1-3, with D perhaps matching TRBD1 (5 bases). Germline loops: CDR1 KGHSH, CDR2 LQKENI. This CDR3 is built from 16 residues. Trimming shortened V by 3 bases and J by 4 bases, and 16 bases separated the two germline ends. As DNA, the CDR3 is TGTGCCAGCTCACCCCCCGGGGGGTTCGGAGGAAACACCATATATTTT. Its translation is CASSPPGGFGGNTIYF.

The J gene is TRBJ2-1, the V gene TRBV5-1; 13 bases fit TRBD2. Losses at the gene ends were 4 bases for V and 9 bases for J; bases not matched to a gene: 7. The CDR3 spans 15 residues. The germline V gene has CDR1 SGHRS and CDR2 YFSETQ. The CDR3 sequence is CASSPRTSGSIEQFF. For the CDR3, the DNA is TGCGCCAGCAGCCCCCGGACTAGCGGGAGTATTGAGCAGTTCTTC.

This chain joins TRBV3-1 (or the pseudogene TRBV3-2) and TRBJ1-2; D is unclear. The CDR3 is 14 residues long. The germline gives CDR1 LGHDT, CDR2 YNNKEL (reference sequence). V shed 5 bases and J shed 1 base, with 11 bases lying between them. The DNA of the CDR3 is TGTGCCAGCAGCTCCGAGGCCTTTAACTATGGCTACACCTTC. This encodes CASSSEAFNYGYTF.

CDR3 in amino acids: CATSDSGTGARYTF. In DNA form, the CDR3 reads TGTGCCACCAGTGATTCCGGGACAGGGGCCCGCTACACCTTC. The rearrangement joins TRBV24-1 to TRBJ1-2; 10 bases match TRBD1. V was clipped by 2 bases and J by 9 bases; unmatched bases: 5. Germline V lookup: CDR1 KGHDR, CDR2 SFDVKD. CDR3 size: 14 residues.

The V and J genes are TRBV5-4 and TRBJ2-5; D is uncertain. CDR3 size: 14 residues. Germline V gives CDR1 SGHNT, CDR2 YYREEE (reference sequence). The V gene lost 4 bases and the J gene lost 2 bases, with 12 bases spanning the gap. The CDR3 protein is CASSAAPMQETQYF. The CDR3 DNA reads TGTGCCAGCAGCGCGGCCCCCATGCAAGAGACCCAGTACTTC. The full variable domain, with the rest looked up from reference TRBV5-4 and TRBJ2-5, is ETGVTQSPTHLIKTRGQQVTLRCSSQSGHNTVSWYQQALGQGPQFIFQYYREEENGRGNFPPRFSGLQFPNYSSELNVNALELDDSALYLCASSAAPMQETQYFGPGTRLLVL.

This clone turned up a few times. The gene calls are TRBV7-8 and TRBJ2-1, with TRBD2 identical over 10 bases. V shed 0 bases, J shed 6 bases, and the junction held 5 bases outside the gene matches. Germline V CDR1 and CDR2: SGHVS, FQNEAQ. There are 16 residues in the CDR3. CDR3 in DNA: TGTGCCAGCAGCTTAGCGTCGCTAGCGGGGGCCAATGAGCAGTTCTTC. Translation gives CASSLASLAGANEQFF.

This clone was seen only a few times. This chain uses TRBV7-6 with TRBJ1-6; 7 bases fit TRBD1. Losses at the gene ends were 3 bases for V and 7 bases for J; bases not matched to a gene: 6. CDR1 is SGHVS, CDR2 FNYEAQ, per germline. The CDR3 sequence is 15 residues long. This chain's CDR3 is CASSLGTASNSPLHF. CDR3 coding DNA: TGTGCCAGCAGCTTGGGGACAGCCTCGAATTCACCCCTCCACTTT.